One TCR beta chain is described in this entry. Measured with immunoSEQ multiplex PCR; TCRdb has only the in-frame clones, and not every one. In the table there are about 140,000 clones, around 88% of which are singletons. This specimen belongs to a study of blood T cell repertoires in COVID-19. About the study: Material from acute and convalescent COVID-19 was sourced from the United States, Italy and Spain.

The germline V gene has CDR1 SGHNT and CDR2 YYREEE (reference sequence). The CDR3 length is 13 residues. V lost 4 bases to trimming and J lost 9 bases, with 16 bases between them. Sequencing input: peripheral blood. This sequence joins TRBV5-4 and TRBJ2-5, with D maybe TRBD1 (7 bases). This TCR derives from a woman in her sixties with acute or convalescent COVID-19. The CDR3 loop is CASSRGLQGAQYF. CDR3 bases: TGTGCCAGCAGCAGGGGACTCCAGGGGGCCCAGTACTTC.